These T cell receptor beta chains were read from a single sample in a study of cytomegalovirus exposure and HLA in healthy donors. Measured with immunoSEQ multiplex PCR; TCRdb has only the in-frame clones, and not every one. Here the sample spans 73,000 or so clones, over 65% being singletons. Material for sequencing was PBMCs. All receptors come from a woman aged 35 to 49 in good health and CMV-seropositive. The conserved cysteine and the conserved F or W are not part of the CDR3 here.

j_call v_call cdr3_aa
TRBJ2-3 TRBV10-3 AIRRTSQSTDTQY
TRBJ2-1 TRBV28 ASSSGILTGLNEQF
TRBJ1-5 TRBV5-4 ASSSGGSNQPQH
TRBJ1-2 TRBV5-4 ASSLAQGAKSGYT
TRBJ2-7 TRBV5-6 ASSEGLAGAWREQY
TRBJ1-6 TRBV30 AWSITTGDYSPLH
TRBJ1-1 TRBV7-3 ASSSQTGTEAF
TRBJ1-2 TRBV12-5 ASALREGATYYGYT
TRBJ1-4 TRBV18 ASSDSLNEKLF
TRBJ1-2 TRBV2 ASSALGTGAIDGYGYT
TRBJ2-2 TRBV4-3 ASSRSGTNTGELF